A selection of T cell receptor beta chains follows, all from one sample in a study of blood T cell repertoires in COVID-19. Using immunoSEQ multiplex PCR, the repertoire was profiled, and TCRdb retains in-frame clones only, with some absent. In the table there are around 70,000 clones, around 88% of which are singletons. Sequenced material: peripheral blood. The receptors were sampled from a man aged 55 to 69 with acute or convalescent COVID-19. CDR3s include the opening cysteine and the closing phenylalanine or tryptophan.

CASSLRPAGTAYNEQFF	TRBV3-1/TRBV3-2	TRBJ2-1
CASSYGTAGELFF	TRBV6-5	TRBJ2-2
CSVGTGLYEQYF	TRBV29-1	TRBJ2-7
CASSPTGQGLYGYTF	TRBV6-5	TRBJ1-2
CATNRVMGTGELFF	TRBV6-5	TRBJ2-2
CASSPLDSYGYTF	TRBV27	TRBJ1-2
CAWSKGADYGYTF	TRBV30	TRBJ1-2
CATSDTGNREEQYF	TRBV24-1	TRBJ2-7
CASSLQGSSYNSPLHF	TRBV27	TRBJ1-6
CASRGVPGGEASYNSPLHF	TRBV5-1	TRBJ1-6
CASSLQASGNTIYF	TRBV3-1/TRBV3-2	TRBJ1-3
CASSLVTSGYYNEQFF	TRBV5-1	TRBJ2-1
CASRGHADEKLFF	TRBV4-1	TRBJ1-4
CASSKDTERESYEQYF	TRBV21-1	TRBJ2-7
CASSPRLVWAQGEQYF	TRBV4-1	TRBJ2-7
CASSTQGANYEQYF	TRBV27	TRBJ2-7
CAISESAGRLTNEKLFF	TRBV10-3	TRBJ1-4
CASSYVTAGGPGEQYF	TRBV6-2/TRBV6-3	TRBJ2-7
CASSLLQNYGYTF	TRBV5-1	TRBJ1-2
CASREGQGTYEQYF	TRBV6-5	TRBJ2-7
CASSHGQPYEQYF	TRBV27	TRBJ2-7
CASSILRGRTGELFF	TRBV19	TRBJ2-2
CASSLGGTMYQETQYF	TRBV5-1	TRBJ2-5
CASSARDTGELFF	TRBV9	TRBJ2-2
CATGHLNYGYTF	TRBV12-3/TRBV12-4	TRBJ1-2
CASSQVTSGGTRAYEQYF	TRBV7-6	TRBJ2-7
CASSTRLAVNNEQFF	TRBV19	TRBJ2-1
CATSAGTGHQPQHF	TRBV24-1	TRBJ1-5
CASSLATGLETQYF	TRBV5-1	TRBJ2-5
CASSQGPGGGGSPLHF	TRBV3-1/TRBV3-2	TRBJ1-6
CASSSKTSLLTGELFF	TRBV5-1	TRBJ2-2
CASSTYDRVGETQYF	TRBV27	TRBJ2-5
CASSLDGRTNTEAFF	TRBV5-1	TRBJ1-1
CASSEFGGGLSTDTQYF	TRBV6-1	TRBJ2-3
CASGNGQGGVAKNIQYF	TRBV12-5	TRBJ2-4
CASGLGAGGAADTQYF	TRBV12-5	TRBJ2-3
CASSRGTSGSYNEQFF	TRBV2	TRBJ2-1
CASSFSGSQYNEQFF	TRBV28	TRBJ2-1
CASSLSPVRENTEAFF	TRBV5-1	TRBJ1-1
CASSFEEAINSPLHF	TRBV5-1	TRBJ1-6
CASSDLRDEQYF	TRBV19	TRBJ2-7
CASSERTSAQETQYF	TRBV2	TRBJ2-5
CASSTSRTGELFF	TRBV11-3	TRBJ2-2
CATSDPGGSGYGYTF	TRBV24-1	TRBJ1-2
CASSVGGLREAFF	TRBV11-2	TRBJ1-1